The next 8 T cell receptor beta chains were all read from a single sample in a study of T cells in Graves' hyperthyroidism and ophthalmopathy (dated by TCRdb to the late 2010s). Receptor amplification or capture employed multiplex PCR. Sequencer: Illumina HiSeq 2000. Amplification of TCR beta CDR3 regions was carried out from RNA transcripts. For the first round of RT-PCR on the TCR CDR3, the HTBI primer set was used together with the Qiagen OneStep RT-PCR kit. TCRdb reprocessing: public reads trimmed at Q25 with fastp, clones called with MiXCR, in-frame beta chains kept. A single entry per CDR3 protein holds the most common genes and DNA from its merged rows. The sample contains 450,000 to 650,000 distinct CDR3 sequences, over 15% of them found a single time. The leading ten clones occupy approximately 18% of the sample. The sample was blood. These receptors were collected from a woman between 18 and 30 years old with Graves' ophthalmopathy.

The rearrangement uses TRBV28 and TRBJ1-6, with a possible D match to TRBD1 (5 bases). Germline CDR1 and CDR2: MDHEN and SYDVKM. V was clipped by 5 bases and J by 7 bases, with 15 bases between them. The CDR3 runs 15 residues. The DNA of the CDR3 is TGTGCCAGCAGTCCGTTACAGGAAAACAATTCACCCCTCCACTTT. Protein sequence: CASSPLQENNSPLHF.

The V and J genes are TRBV19 and TRBJ1-5, with TRBD1 matching 9 bases. Per the germline V gene, CDR1 is LNHDA and CDR2 is SQIVND (reference sequence). Trimming took 6 bases from V and 4 from J; bases not matched to a gene: 13. This CDR3 has 17 amino acids. CDR3 region: CASSTGGGGQGNQPQHF. The CDR3 bases are TGTGCCAGTAGCACCGGGGGTGGGGGACAGGGTAATCAGCCCCAGCATTTT.

Many counts were recorded for this clonotype. V usage is TRBV7-9 and J usage is TRBJ2-5; no clear D gene. This CDR3 region has 15 residues. V dropped 7 bases and J dropped 1 base, with 16 bases sitting between them. The germline CDR1 and CDR2 sequences are SEHNR and FQNEAQ (reference sequence). The CDR3, as DNA: TGTGCCAGCAACCAAATTAACAGTCCCCAAGAGACCCAGTACTTC. Amino acid sequence: CASNQINSPQETQYF.

The J gene is TRBJ2-1, the V gene TRBV6-1; TRBD2 matches 12 bases. The CDR3 has 14 amino acids. With 2 bases clipped from V and 11 bases from J, the junction kept 4 bases outside the gene matches. Looked up from germline, CDR1 is MNHNS and CDR2 is SASEGT. The CDR3 nucleotides read TGTGCCAGCAGTGAAAACGGACTAGCGGGAAAGCAGTTCTTC. Translation: CASSENGLAGKQFF.

The chain employs TRBV6-1 and TRBJ1-1; D is possibly TRBD1 (6 bases). Looked up from germline, CDR1 is MNHNS and CDR2 is SASEGT. V was clipped by 5 bases and J by 0 bases, with 19 bases between them. There are 17 residues in the CDR3. The CDR3 nucleotides read TGTGCCAGCAGTCAAGGGCCGGGGGGCGGCCTGAACACTGAAGCTTTCTTT. Translating gives CASSQGPGGGLNTEAFF.

The chain links TRBV3-1 to TRBJ1-2; tentative D call: TRBD1 (5 bases). The CDR3 contains 15 residues. Germline V gene data show CDR1 as LGHDT and CDR2 as YNNKEL (reference sequence). Trimming took off 5 bases at V and 3 bases at J, with 16 bases between the two ends. In DNA, the CDR3 is TGTGCCAGCAGCGCCGCGGGCCTGGGGCACTATGGCTACACCTTC. Translating it yields CASSAAGLGHYGYTF.

In this sample, this clonotype turned up many times. The V call is TRBV6-1, the J call TRBJ2-3; TRBD2 aligns across 11 bases. Trimming cost V 8 bases and J 2 bases; bases outside gene matches: 6. Germline-derived CDR1 and CDR2 are MNHNS and SASEGT. This CDR3 comprises 15 residues. This CDR3 reads CASLGLAGHTDTQYF. In nucleotides, the CDR3 is TGTGCCAGCCTCGGACTAGCGGGTCACACAGATACGCAGTATTTT.

In this sample, this clonotype turned up a few times. This chain links TRBV7-9 with TRBJ2-2, with D perhaps given as TRBD1 or TRBD2 (5 bases each). Trimming pared 6 bases from V and 5 bases from J, leaving 16 bases between. CDR3 size: 15 residues. The germline gives CDR1 SEHNR, CDR2 FQNEAQ (reference sequence). This CDR3 reads CASSVAPEGTGELFF. CDR3 coding DNA: TGTGCCAGCAGTGTAGCCCCCGAGGGGACCGGGGAGCTGTTTTTT.